This T cell receptor beta chain was found in a study of regulatory T cells in long-lasting Graves disease. General observations from the study: Reduced TCR diversity was observed in persistent Graves' patients versus newly diagnosed patients.

The CDR3 length is 14 residues. The trim removed 6 bases at V and 5 bases at J, leaving 8 bases unmatched. CDR1 MNHEY and CDR2 SMNVEV come from the germline V gene (reference sequence). This clonotype was counted ten times or more. Its target is unknown. Time point of the sample: persistent/refractory GD, antithyroid drugs over 5 years with positive TRAb. PBMC-extracted RNA yielded the TCR library. CDR3-region Arm-PCR and iRepertoire HTBI primers produced the TCR beta libraries. TCRdb reprocessed the multiplex PCR reads with MiXCR, giving one entry per CDR3 protein. The sample includes hundreds of thousands of distinct CDR3 sequences, under 25% of them seen just once.

V is TRBV27 and J is TRBJ2-5, with 8 positions matching TRBD2. The source material was peripheral blood mononuclear cells (PBMCs), sampled when the disease was refractory, from a patient treated with antithyroid drugs. This TCR was sampled from a female donor with Graves disease. The CDR3, as DNA: TGTGCCAGCAGCCGGGGGGGGGTGGGGGAGACCCAGTACTTC. Residues: CASSRGGVGETQYF.